A selection of T cell receptor beta chains follows, all from one sample in a study of T and B cells in COVID-19 patients. TCRdb re-called the multiplex PCR reads through MiXCR, storing one row per CDR3 protein. The sample holds about 7,900 distinct CDR3 sequences, 40% seen once. The sample was blood. These receptors originate from a human donor who had recovered from COVID-19. The CDR3 runs from the conserved cysteine through the conserved F or W. A D gene is named only where the DNA matches it firmly. Clone size, where shown, is once, few, many, or a class for clones that have expanded.

clone_size	v_call	j_call	d_call	cdr3_nt	cdr3_aa
.	TRBV10-3	TRBJ2-2	.	TGTGCCATCAGTGCCTTAGGCACCGGGGAGCTGTTTTTT	CAISALGTGELFF
few	TRBV5-5	TRBJ2-3	.	TGTGCCAGCAGCCCAACTAGCTACCCTAGCACAGATACGCAGTATTTT	CASSPTSYPSTDTQYF
few	TRBV10-3	TRBJ2-7	.	TGTGCCATCAGTATGACAGGTTACGAGCAGTACTTC	CAISMTGYEQYF
few	TRBV18	TRBJ2-5	.	TGTGCCAGCTCACCGGTACAGGGCCCATCGGAGACCCAGTACTTC	CASSPVQGPSETQYF
.	TRBV7-9	TRBJ2-2	TRBD2	TGTGCCAGCACCCTAGCGGAAAACACCGGGGAGCTGTTTTTT	CASTLAENTGELFF
few	TRBV19	TRBJ2-4	.	TGTGCCAGTAGTTGGGCGTCATTGAACATTCAGTACTTC	CASSWASLNIQYF
.	TRBV6-1	TRBJ2-3	TRBD2	TGTGCCAGCAGTGATTCGTACGCGGGGGGGGTAGATACGCAGTATTTT	CASSDSYAGGVDTQYF
.	TRBV11-1	TRBJ1-1	.	TGTGCCAGCAGCCCTCTGGGGGCCCGAGAGACTAAAGCTTTCTTT	CASSPLGARETKAFF
few	TRBV6-5	TRBJ2-1	TRBD1	TGTGCCAGCAGGAGGACAGGGGGTATCTACAATGAGCAGTTCTTC	CASRRTGGIYNEQFF
medium-sized	TRBV30	TRBJ2-5	TRBD1	TGTGCCTGGAGCACGACAGGGGGCGCATGGAAGACCCAGTACTTC	CAWSTTGGAWKTQYF
.	TRBV19	TRBJ1-1	TRBD1	TGTGCCAGTAGTATAGGGACAGGGTTCACTGAAGCTTTCTTT	CASSIGTGFTEAFF
.	TRBV12-3/TRBV12-4	TRBJ1-4	TRBD1	TGTGCCAGCAGTTCCCAGGGGGCGGCCGAAAAACTGTTTTTT	CASSSQGAAEKLFF
once	TRBV29-1	TRBJ1-1	TRBD1	TGCAGCGTTACAACGACAGGGGGCGGGGGCACTGAAGCTTTCTTT	CSVTTTGGGGTEAFF
.	TRBV6-5	TRBJ1-1	.	TGTGCCAGCTGGTACGGGGCCCTCACTGAAGCTTTCTTT	CASWYGALTEAFF
.	TRBV6-5	TRBJ2-3	.	TGTGCCAGCAGTTCCCCGGGTAGTCCCGAGTATACGCAGTATTTT	CASSSPGSPEYTQYF
.	TRBV5-5	TRBJ1-2	TRBD1	TGTGCCAGCAGCGGAGGGGGCGGTGGCTACACCTTC	CASSGGGGGYTF
.	TRBV20-1	TRBJ2-3	.	TGCAGTGCAGGGACGGCCGCCAGCACAGATACGCAGTATTTT	CSAGTAASTDTQYF
.	TRBV19	TRBJ2-1	.	TGTGCCAGTAGTCGCCGGGGGGCGTTATACAATGAGCAGTTCTTC	CASSRRGALYNEQFF
.	TRBV6-5	TRBJ2-7	TRBD2	TGTGCCAGTAGGGGGGCGGGGGGGACCTACGAGCAGTACTTC	CASRGAGGTYEQYF
once	TRBV7-9	TRBJ2-2	TRBD2	TGTGCCAGCAGCTTCGGGCGGGGGGATGGCACCGGGGAGCTGTTTTTT	CASSFGRGDGTGELFF
.	TRBV12-3/TRBV12-4	TRBJ2-1	TRBD2	TGTGCCAGCAGACTAGCGGGGGCCGTCTACAATGAGCAGTTCTTC	CASRLAGAVYNEQFF
few	TRBV5-6	TRBJ2-2	.	TGTGCCAGCAGCGCCCAGACCCAGGTTACCACCGGGGAGCTGTTTTTT	CASSAQTQVTTGELFF
once	TRBV5-5	TRBJ1-2	.	TGTGCCAGCAGCTTGGGCGGGGGCGCGGGCTATGGCTACACCTTC	CASSLGGGAGYGYTF
.	TRBV5-4	TRBJ2-2	.	TGTGCCAGCAGCTTCACCGGGACCTCATCCGGGGAGCTGTTTTTT	CASSFTGTSSGELFF
medium-sized	TRBV19	TRBJ2-6	.	TGTGCCAGTAGTATTGGTAGTGCTGGGGCCAACGTCCTGACTTTC	CASSIGSAGANVLTF
medium-sized	TRBV30	TRBJ2-2	.	TGTGCCTGGAGTATGAGGGGCGCAGGCACCGGGGAGCTGTTTTTT	CAWSMRGAGTGELFF
.	TRBV12-3/TRBV12-4	TRBJ1-4	.	TGTGCCAGCAGTTTAGGGGTCGTTCGCGAAAAACTGTTTTTT	CASSLGVVREKLFF
.	TRBV27	TRBJ2-3	TRBD2	TGTGCCAGCCGCTCGACTAGCGGGGCGCTACCCCGCCAGTATTTT	CASRSTSGALPRQYF
.	TRBV18	TRBJ1-5	.	TGTGCCAGCTCACCACCGGGATGGGGGGGACTCAATCAGCCCCAGCATTTT	CASSPPGWGGLNQPQHF
medium-sized	TRBV19	TRBJ1-6	TRBD1	TGTGCCAGTAGCGACAGGGTACGGTCACCCCTCCACTTT	CASSDRVRSPLHF
.	TRBV5-6	TRBJ2-3	TRBD2	TGCGCCAGCAGCCAGATAGCGGGGGGGAACACAGATACGCAGTATTTT	CASSQIAGGNTDTQYF
.	TRBV6-1	TRBJ2-5	.	TGTGCCAGCACCACGGGACGGCTTATCGAGACCCAGTACTTC	CASTTGRLIETQYF
.	TRBV5-4	TRBJ2-1	TRBD2	TGTGCCAGCAGCTCCTATAGCGGGGCTACCTACAATGAGCAGTTCTTC	CASSSYSGATYNEQFF
few	TRBV19	TRBJ1-2	.	TGTGCCAGTAGTATAAACGGGGGCCTTGACGGCTACACCTTC	CASSINGGLDGYTF
.	TRBV19	TRBJ1-6	.	TGTGCCAGTAGTTCCCGGACTAATTCACCCCTCCACTTT	CASSSRTNSPLHF